Sequencing of this TCR beta chain was carried out in a study of blood T cell repertoires in COVID-19. Study at large: Collection of acute and convalescent COVID-19 samples took place in the United States, Italy and Spain.

Trimming removed 3 bases from V and 0 bases from J; junction bases left unmatched: 5. This CDR3 contains 17 residues. Germline assignment: CDR1 SGHNT and CDR2 YYREEE (reference sequence). This table comes from immunoSEQ multiplex PCR, and its TCRdb copy is limited to in-frame clones, with some not included. This repertoire shows tens of thousands of clones, 85% found once; its top ten account for 3.8%. The chain couples TRBV5-4 to TRBJ2-6; 8 bases agree with TRBD1. Sequencing used peripheral blood. This TCR came from a man between 60 and 75 years old with acute or convalescent COVID-19. Here the CDR3 reads CASSSYRGASGANVLTF. CDR3 sequence (DNA): TGTGCCAGCAGCTCCTACAGGGGGGCCTCTGGGGCCAACGTCCTGACTTTC.